This T cell receptor beta chain was sequenced in a study of blood T cell repertoires in COVID-19. Study-wide background: The United States, Italy and Spain provided the acute and convalescent COVID-19 samples. Sources were T cells, B-cell-depleted T cells, or PBMCs; the material itself was cDNA or gDNA.

Cohort assignment relied on participant-reported clinical history. Clones were sequenced by immunoSEQ multiplex PCR, and TCRdb holds only the in-frame ones, with some missing. The data contain approximately 220,000 clones, approximately 86% of them seen just once; the ten biggest clones take up 3.8%. The V gene lost 7 bases and the J gene lost 9 bases, with 17 bases spanning the gap. The CDR3 runs 13 residues. Germline V gene data show CDR1 as SGHKS and CDR2 as YYEKEE (reference sequence). Material for sequencing was PBMCs or T cells enriched from blood (not recorded which). The source of this sequence is a woman aged 40 to 50 with acute COVID-19. This rearrangement joins TRBV5-5 to TRBJ2-1, with D possibly matching TRBD2 (5 bases). This CDR3 is CASGSPLSGEQFF. In DNA, the CDR3 is TGTGCCAGCGGGAGCCCCTTGTCGGGTGAGCAGTTCTTC.